The 6 T cell receptor beta chains below all came from one sample that was sequenced in a study of blood T cell repertoires in COVID-19. Using immunoSEQ multiplex PCR, the repertoire was profiled, and TCRdb retains in-frame clones only, with some absent. This sample carries about 220,000 clones, more than 65% of them seen once, and the ten largest clones take 3.6%. Sequenced input: peripheral blood. The origin of the receptors is a woman of 80 years or more with acute or convalescent COVID-19.

The chain recombines TRBV9 with TRBJ1-4; 8 bases agree with TRBD1. Per germline, CDR1 SGDLS and CDR2 YYNGEE. V lost 3 bases and J lost 5; bases outside the gene matches: 6. The CDR3 length is 15 residues. The CDR3 region is CASSAGQVGNEKLFF. The CDR3, as DNA: TGTGCCAGCAGCGCGGGACAGGTTGGGAATGAAAAACTGTTTTTT.

The chain recombines TRBV11-3 with TRBJ2-3; 7 positions match TRBD1. CDR3 length: 13 amino acids. Germline V gene lookup returns CDR1 SGHNT and CDR2 YENEEA. V was pared by 11 bases and J by 2 bases, with 7 bases of the junction left unmatched. The DNA of the CDR3 is TGTGCCGGCCGGGACAGAGACACAGATACGCAGTATTTT. Its translation: CAGRDRDTDTQYF.

The rearrangement uses TRBV6-6 and TRBJ2-1; 12 bases match TRBD1. V dropped 6 bases and J dropped 4; count of bases not matched to a gene: 4. The CDR3 is made up of 15 amino acids. Germline lookup yields CDR1 MNHNY and CDR2 SVGAGI (reference sequence). The CDR3 here is CASRGQGADYNEQFF. In DNA form, the CDR3 reads TGTGCCAGCAGGGGACAGGGGGCGGATTACAATGAGCAGTTCTTC.

V usage is TRBV5-1 and J usage is TRBJ1-1, with no clear D. Germline V gene lookup returns CDR1 SGHRS and CDR2 YFSETQ. Trimming took 5 bases from V and 1 from J, leaving 12 bases between them. The CDR3 sequence is 14 residues long. CDR3 residues: CASSSSPGNTEAFF. CDR3 sequence (DNA): TGCGCCAGCAGTTCCTCTCCAGGGAACACTGAAGCTTTCTTT.

The rearrangement links TRBV7-2 to TRBJ2-7; D remains unclear. The CDR3 spans 13 residues. The V end lost 3 bases, the J end lost 4 bases, and 10 bases lay between the germline ends. The germline CDR1 and CDR2 sequences are SGHTA and FQGNSA. The CDR3, as DNA: TGTGCCAGCAGCTTCAGCGCTCAGTACGAGCAGTACTTC. It yields the protein CASSFSAQYEQYF.

V and J are TRBV7-2 and TRBJ1-1; a weak D match, TRBD1 (6 bases). Germline CDR1 and CDR2: SGHTA and FQGNSA. The CDR3 runs to 14 residues. V lost 3 bases to trimming and J lost 1 base, with 9 bases between them. The CDR3 loop reads CASSLDSPNTEAFF. For the CDR3, the DNA is TGTGCCAGCAGCTTGGACAGTCCGAACACTGAAGCTTTCTTT. The whole variable domain, remainder taken from reference TRBV7-2 and TRBJ1-1, is GAGVSQSPSNKVTEKGKDVELRCDPISGHTALYWYRQSLGQGLEFLIYFQGNSAPDKSGLPSDRFSAERTGGSVSTLTIQRTQQEDSAVYLCASSLDSPNTEAFFGQGTRLTVV.